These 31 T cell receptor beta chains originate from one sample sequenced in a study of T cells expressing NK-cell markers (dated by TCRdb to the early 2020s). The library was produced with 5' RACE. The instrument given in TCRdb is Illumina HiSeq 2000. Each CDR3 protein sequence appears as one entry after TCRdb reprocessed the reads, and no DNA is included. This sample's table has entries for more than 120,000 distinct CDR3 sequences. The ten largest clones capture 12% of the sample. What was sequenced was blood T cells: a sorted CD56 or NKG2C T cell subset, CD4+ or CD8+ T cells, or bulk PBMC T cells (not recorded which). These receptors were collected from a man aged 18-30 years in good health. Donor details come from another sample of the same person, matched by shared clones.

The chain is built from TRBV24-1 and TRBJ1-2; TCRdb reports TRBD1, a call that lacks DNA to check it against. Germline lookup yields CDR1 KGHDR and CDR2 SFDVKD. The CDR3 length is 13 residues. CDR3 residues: CATSDPRGDGYTF.

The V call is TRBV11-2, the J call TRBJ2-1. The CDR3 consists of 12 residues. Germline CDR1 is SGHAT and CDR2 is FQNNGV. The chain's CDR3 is CASSSMGNEQFF.

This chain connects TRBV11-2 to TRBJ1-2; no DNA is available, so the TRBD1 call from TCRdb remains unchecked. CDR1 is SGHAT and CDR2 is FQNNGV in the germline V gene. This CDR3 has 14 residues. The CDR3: CASSPRTGSYGYTF.

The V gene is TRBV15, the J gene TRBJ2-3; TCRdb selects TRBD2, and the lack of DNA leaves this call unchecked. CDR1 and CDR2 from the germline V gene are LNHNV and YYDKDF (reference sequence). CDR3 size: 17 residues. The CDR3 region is CATSRDDISGMGDTQYF.

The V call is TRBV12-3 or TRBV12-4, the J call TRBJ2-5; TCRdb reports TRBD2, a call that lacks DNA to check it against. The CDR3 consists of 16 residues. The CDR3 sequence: CASSFRGTPEEETQYF.

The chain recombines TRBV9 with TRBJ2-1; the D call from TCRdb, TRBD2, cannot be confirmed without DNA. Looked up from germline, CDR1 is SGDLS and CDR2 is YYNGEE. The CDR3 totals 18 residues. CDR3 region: CASSSPSGLAGMGNEQFF.

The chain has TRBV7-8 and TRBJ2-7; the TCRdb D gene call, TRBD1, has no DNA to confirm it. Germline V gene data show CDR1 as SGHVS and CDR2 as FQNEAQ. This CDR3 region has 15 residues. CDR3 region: CASSLSQGVGYEQYF.

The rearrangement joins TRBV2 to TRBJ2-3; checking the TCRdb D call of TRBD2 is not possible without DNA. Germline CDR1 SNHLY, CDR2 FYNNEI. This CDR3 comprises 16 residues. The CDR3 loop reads CASSETSAENTDTQYF.

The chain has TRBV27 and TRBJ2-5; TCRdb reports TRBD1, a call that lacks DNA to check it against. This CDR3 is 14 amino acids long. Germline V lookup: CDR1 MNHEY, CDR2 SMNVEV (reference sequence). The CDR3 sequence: CASTQTGPPETQYF.

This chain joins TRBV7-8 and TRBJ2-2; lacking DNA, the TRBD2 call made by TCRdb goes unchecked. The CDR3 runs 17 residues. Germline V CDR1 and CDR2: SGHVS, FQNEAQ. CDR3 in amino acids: CASSLLIVGVETGELFF.

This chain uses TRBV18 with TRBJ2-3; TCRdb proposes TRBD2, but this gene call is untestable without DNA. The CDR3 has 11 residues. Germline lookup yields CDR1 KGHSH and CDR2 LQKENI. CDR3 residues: CATTGGDTQYF. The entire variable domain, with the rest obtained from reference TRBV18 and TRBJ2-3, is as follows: NAGVMQNPRHLVRRRGQEARLRCSPMKGHSHVYWYRQLPEEGLKFMVYLQKENIIDESGMPKERFSAEFPKEGPSILRIQQVVRGDSAAYFCATTGGDTQYFGPGTRLTVL.

The CDR3 here is CASSDGLANNEQFF. The chain employs TRBV3-1 and TRBJ2-1; TCRdb's assignment of TRBD2 cannot be checked, as there is no DNA. Germline CDR1 LGHDT, CDR2 YNNKEL (reference sequence). The CDR3 sequence is 14 residues long.

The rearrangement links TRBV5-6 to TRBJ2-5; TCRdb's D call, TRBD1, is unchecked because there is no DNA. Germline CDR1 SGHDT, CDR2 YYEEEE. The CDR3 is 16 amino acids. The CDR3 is CASSWQGSGSEETQYF.

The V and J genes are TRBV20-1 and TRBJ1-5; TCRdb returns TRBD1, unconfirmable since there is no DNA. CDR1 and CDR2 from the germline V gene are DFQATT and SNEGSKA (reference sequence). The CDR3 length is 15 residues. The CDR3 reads CSARDPGQRNQPQHF.

The CDR3 protein is CSAQTGSSRQFF. This sequence joins TRBV29-1 and TRBJ2-1; checking the TCRdb D call of TRBD1 is not possible without DNA. CDR1 SQVTM and CDR2 ANQGSEA come from the germline V gene. This CDR3 region has 12 residues.

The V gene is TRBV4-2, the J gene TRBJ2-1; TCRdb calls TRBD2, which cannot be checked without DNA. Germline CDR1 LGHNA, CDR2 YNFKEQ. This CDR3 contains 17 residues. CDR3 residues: CASSQGAASGAPNEQFF.

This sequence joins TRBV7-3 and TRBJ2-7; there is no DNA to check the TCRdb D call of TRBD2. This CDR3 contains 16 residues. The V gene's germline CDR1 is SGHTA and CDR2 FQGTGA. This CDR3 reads CASSPQGLAGGGEQYF. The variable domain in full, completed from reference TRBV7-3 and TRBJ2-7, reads GAGVSQTPSNKVTEKGKYVELRCDPISGHTALYWYRQSLGQGPEFLIYFQGTGAADDSGLPNDRFFAVRPEGSVSTLKIQRTERGDSAVYLCASSPQGLAGGGEQYFGPGTRLTVT.

CDR3 in amino acids: CAISESWTSGEGTQYF. The V gene is TRBV10-3, the J gene TRBJ2-3; absent DNA, TCRdb's TRBD2 call cannot be checked. Germline-derived CDR1 and CDR2 are ENHRY and SYGVKD. The length of the CDR3 is 16 residues.

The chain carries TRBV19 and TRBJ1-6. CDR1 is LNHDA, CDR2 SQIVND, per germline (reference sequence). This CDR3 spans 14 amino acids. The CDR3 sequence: CASSMDLTSSPLHF.

The CDR3 reads CATSDFTPGGTQYF. The genes are TRBV24-1 and TRBJ2-5; TCRdb selects TRBD1, and the lack of DNA leaves this call unchecked. The V gene's germline CDR1 is KGHDR and CDR2 SFDVKD. This CDR3 region has 14 residues.

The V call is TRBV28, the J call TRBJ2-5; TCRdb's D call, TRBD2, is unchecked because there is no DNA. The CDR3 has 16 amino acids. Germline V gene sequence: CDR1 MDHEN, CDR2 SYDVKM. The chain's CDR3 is CASTPVGLIAGETQYF. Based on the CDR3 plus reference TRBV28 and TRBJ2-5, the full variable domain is DVKVTQSSRYLVKRTGEKVFLECVQDMDHENMFWYRQDPGLGLRLIYFSYDVKMKEKGDIPEGYSVSREKKERFSLILESASTNQTSMYLCASTPVGLIAGETQYFGPGTRLLVL.

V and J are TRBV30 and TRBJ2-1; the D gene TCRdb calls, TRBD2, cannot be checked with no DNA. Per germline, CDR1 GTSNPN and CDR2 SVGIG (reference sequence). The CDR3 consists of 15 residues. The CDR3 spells CAWSHATSEHNEQFF.

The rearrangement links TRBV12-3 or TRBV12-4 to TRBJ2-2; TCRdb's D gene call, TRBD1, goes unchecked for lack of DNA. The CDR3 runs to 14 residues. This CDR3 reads CASSWAAPTGELFF.

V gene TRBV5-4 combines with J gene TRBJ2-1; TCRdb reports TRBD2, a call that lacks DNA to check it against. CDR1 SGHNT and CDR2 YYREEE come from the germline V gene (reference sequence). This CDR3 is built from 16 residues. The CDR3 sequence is CASSLVGGLADNEQFF.

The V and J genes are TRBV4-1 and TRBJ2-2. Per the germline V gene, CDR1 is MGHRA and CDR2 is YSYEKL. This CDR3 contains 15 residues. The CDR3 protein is CASSPDIQNTGELFF.

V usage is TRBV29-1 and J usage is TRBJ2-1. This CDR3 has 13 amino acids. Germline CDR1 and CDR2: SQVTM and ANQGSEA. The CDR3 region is CSVEVSGYNEQFF.

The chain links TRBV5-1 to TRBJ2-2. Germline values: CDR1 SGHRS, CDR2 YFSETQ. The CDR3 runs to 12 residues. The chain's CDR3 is CATPVGTGELFF.

The chain's CDR3 is CASSLGDRSTNYGYTF. This chain joins TRBV7-9 and TRBJ1-2; TCRdb indicates TRBD1, and absent DNA this call remains unverified. CDR1 is SEHNR, CDR2 FQNEAQ, per germline (reference sequence). CDR3 length: 16 amino acids. The whole variable domain, filled in from reference TRBV7-9 and TRBJ1-2, reads DTGVSQNPRHKITKRGQNVTFRCDPISEHNRLYWYRQTLGQGPEFLTYFQNEAQLEKSRLLSDRFSAERPKGSFSTLEIQRTEQGDSAMYLCASSLGDRSTNYGYTFGSGTRLTVV.

The CDR3 sequence: CASRSQRVQETQYF. This chain joins TRBV6-1 and TRBJ2-5. This CDR3 is 14 amino acids long. Germline lookup yields CDR1 MNHNS and CDR2 SASEGT.

The chain's CDR3 is CASSDRADNEQFF. The genes are TRBV24-1 and TRBJ2-1; TCRdb's D call, TRBD1, is unchecked because there is no DNA. Germline CDR1 is KGHDR and CDR2 is SFDVKD. This CDR3 is built from 13 residues.

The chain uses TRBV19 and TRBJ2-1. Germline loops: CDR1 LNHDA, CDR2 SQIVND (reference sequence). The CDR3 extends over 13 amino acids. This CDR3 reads CASSTFGHNEQFF.